This entry features one TCR beta chain sequence. The data were obtained in a study of blood T cell repertoires in COVID-19. On the study more broadly: Material from acute and convalescent COVID-19 was sourced from the United States, Italy and Spain.

In the authors' workflow: Amplification of reference gene primers provided the estimated nucleated cell counts. Measured with immunoSEQ multiplex PCR; TCRdb has only the in-frame clones, and not every one. V and J calls and clone size come straight from that table; D and trimming were deduced from the DNA. The data show just under 350,000 clones, with roughly 90% seen just once and about 7% held by the top ten. The germline CDR1 and CDR2 sequences are ENHRY and SYGVKD. Losses at the gene ends were 4 bases for V and 5 bases for J; bases not matched to a gene: 8. The CDR3 consists of 15 residues. The sequence derives from a woman in her 70s with COVID-19, enrolled during active disease. The chain is built from TRBV10-3 and TRBJ2-7; 10 bases align to TRBD1. What was sequenced was peripheral blood. The CDR3 DNA reads TGTGCCATCAGTGGATGGACAGGGGGTATGAACGAGCAGTACTTC. This encodes CAISGWTGGMNEQYF.